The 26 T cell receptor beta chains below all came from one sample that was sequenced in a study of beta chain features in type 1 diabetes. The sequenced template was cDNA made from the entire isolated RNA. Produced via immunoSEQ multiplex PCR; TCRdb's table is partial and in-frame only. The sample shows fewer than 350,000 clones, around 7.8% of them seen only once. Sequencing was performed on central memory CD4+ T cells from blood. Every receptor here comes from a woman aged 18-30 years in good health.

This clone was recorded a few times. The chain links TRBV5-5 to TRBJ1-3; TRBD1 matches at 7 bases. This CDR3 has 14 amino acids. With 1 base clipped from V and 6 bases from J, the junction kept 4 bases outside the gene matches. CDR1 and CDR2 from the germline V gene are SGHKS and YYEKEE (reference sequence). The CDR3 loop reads CASSLPGTANTIYF. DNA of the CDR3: TGTGCCAGCAGCTTGCCGGGGACAGCAAACACCATATATTTT.

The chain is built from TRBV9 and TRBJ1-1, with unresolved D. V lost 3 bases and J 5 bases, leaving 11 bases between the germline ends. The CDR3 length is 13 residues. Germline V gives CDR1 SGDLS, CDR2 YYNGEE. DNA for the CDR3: TGTGCCAGCAGCGCCTCGGCGCGGACTGAAGCTTTCTTT. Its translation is CASSASARTEAFF.

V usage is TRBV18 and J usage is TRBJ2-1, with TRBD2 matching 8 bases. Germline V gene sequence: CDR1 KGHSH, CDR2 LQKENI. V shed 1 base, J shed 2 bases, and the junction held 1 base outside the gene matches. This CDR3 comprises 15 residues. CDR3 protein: CASSPQGLAYNEQFF. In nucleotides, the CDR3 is TGTGCCAGCTCACCACAGGGACTAGCCTACAATGAGCAGTTCTTC.

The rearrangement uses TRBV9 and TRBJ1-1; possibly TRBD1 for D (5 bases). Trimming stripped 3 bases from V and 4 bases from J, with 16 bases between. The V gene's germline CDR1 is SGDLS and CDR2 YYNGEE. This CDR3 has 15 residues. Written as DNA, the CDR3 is TGTGCCAGCAGCGCTAAGGACAAAAGGAGCACTGAAGCTTTCTTT. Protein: CASSAKDKRSTEAFF.

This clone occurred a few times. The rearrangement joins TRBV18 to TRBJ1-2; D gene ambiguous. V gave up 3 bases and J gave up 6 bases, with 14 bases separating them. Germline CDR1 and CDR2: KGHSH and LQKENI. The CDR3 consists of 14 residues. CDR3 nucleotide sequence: TGTGCCAGCTCACCCATAGAAGGCTCCCATGGCTACACCTTC. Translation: CASSPIEGSHGYTF.

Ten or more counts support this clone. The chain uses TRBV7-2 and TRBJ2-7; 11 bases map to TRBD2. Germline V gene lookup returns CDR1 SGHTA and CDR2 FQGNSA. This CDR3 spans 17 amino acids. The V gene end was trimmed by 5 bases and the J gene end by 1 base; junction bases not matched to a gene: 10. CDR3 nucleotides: TGTGCCAGCAGCCGACCCCCTAGCGGGAGGATATCCTACGAGCAGTACTTC. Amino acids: CASSRPPSGRISYEQYF.

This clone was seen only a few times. The chain's CDR3 is CASSRQRQGNTEAFF. The CDR3 nucleotides read TGTGCCAGCTCACGCCAAAGACAGGGAAACACTGAAGCTTTCTTT. The chain has TRBV18 and TRBJ1-1; TRBD1 matches at 7 bases. Trimming took 4 bases from V and 2 from J; bases not matched to a gene: 7. Germline assignment: CDR1 KGHSH and CDR2 LQKENI. The CDR3 covers 15 residues.

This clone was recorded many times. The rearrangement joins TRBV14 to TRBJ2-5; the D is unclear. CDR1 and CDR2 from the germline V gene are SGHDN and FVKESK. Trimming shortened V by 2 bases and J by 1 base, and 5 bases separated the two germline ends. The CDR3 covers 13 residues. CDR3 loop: CASSQRIQETQYF. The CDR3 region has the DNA TGTGCCAGCAGCCAACGGATCCAAGAGACCCAGTACTTC.

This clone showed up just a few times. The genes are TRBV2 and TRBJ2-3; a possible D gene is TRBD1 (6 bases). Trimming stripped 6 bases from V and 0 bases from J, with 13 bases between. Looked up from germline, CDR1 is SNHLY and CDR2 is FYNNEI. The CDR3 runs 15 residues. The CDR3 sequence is CASSPQGFSTDTQYF. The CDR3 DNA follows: TGTGCCAGCAGCCCACAGGGTTTTAGCACAGATACGCAGTATTTT.

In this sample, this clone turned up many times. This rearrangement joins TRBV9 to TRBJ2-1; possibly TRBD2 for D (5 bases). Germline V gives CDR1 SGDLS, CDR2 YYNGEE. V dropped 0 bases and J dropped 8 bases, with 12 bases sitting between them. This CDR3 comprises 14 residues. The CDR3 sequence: CASSVGRGAYEQFF. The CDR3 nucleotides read TGTGCCAGCAGCGTAGGTCGGGGTGCCTATGAGCAGTTCTTC.

CDR3 sequence: CASSLREADTQYF. CDR3 bases: TGTGCCAGCAGCTTACGGGAGGCAGATACGCAGTATTTT. The chain carries TRBV5-6 and TRBJ2-3; 7 bases fit TRBD2. CDR1 is SGHDT, CDR2 YYEEEE, per germline. The CDR3 covers 13 residues. The V gene end was trimmed by 2 bases and the J gene end by 4 bases; junction bases not matched to a gene: 1.

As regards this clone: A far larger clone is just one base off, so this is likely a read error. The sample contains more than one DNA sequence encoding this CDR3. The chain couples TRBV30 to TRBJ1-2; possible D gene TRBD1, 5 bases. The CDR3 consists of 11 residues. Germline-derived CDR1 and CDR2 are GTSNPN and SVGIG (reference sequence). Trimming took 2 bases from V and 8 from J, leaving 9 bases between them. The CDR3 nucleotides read TGTGCCTGGAGTTGGGAGGGGGGCTACACCTTC. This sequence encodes CAWSWEGGYTF.

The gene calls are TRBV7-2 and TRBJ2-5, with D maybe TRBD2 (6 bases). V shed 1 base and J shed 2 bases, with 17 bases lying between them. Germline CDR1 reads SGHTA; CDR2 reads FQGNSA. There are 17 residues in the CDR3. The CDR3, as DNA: TGTGCCAGCAGCTTAGGGGTCCAACGGGGGTTGCAAGAGACCCAGTACTTC. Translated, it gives CASSLGVQRGLQETQYF.

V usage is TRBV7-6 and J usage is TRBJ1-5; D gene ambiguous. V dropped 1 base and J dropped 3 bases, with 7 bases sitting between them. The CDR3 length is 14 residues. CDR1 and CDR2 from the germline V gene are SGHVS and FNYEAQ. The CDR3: CASSLGLTNQPQHF. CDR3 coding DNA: TGTGCCAGCAGCTTAGGGCTTACCAATCAGCCCCAGCATTTT.

CDR3 DNA sequence: TGTGCCACCAGCCAACAGAGGGCCGGGGAGCTGTTTTTT. Translation gives CATSQQRAGELFF. V usage is TRBV15 and J usage is TRBJ2-2; weak D call: TRBD2 (5 bases). V was pared by 5 bases and J by 6 bases, with 10 bases between. Germline-derived CDR1 and CDR2 are LNHNV and YYDKDF (reference sequence). There are 13 residues in the CDR3.

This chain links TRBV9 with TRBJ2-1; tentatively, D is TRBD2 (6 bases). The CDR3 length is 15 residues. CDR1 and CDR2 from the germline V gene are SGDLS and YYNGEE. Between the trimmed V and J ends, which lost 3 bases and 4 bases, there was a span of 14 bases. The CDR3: CASSAGTPAYNEQFF. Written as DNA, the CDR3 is TGTGCCAGCAGCGCCGGGACTCCAGCTTACAATGAGCAGTTCTTC.

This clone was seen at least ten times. CDR3 amino acids: CATGQTDETQYF. The CDR3 DNA is TGTGCCACGGGACAGACGGATGAGACCCAGTACTTC. The chain recombines TRBV10-3 with TRBJ2-5, with 7 bases lining up with TRBD1. From germline, CDR1 is ENHRY and CDR2 SYGVKD. V dropped 10 bases and J dropped 5; count of bases not matched to a gene: 7. This CDR3 has 12 amino acids.

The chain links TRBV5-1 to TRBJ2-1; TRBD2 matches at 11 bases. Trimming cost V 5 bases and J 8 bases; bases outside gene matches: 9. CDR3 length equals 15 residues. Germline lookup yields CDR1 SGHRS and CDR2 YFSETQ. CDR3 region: CASSDTSGGSDEQFF. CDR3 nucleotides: TGCGCCAGCAGTGATACTAGCGGGGGATCGGATGAGCAGTTCTTC.

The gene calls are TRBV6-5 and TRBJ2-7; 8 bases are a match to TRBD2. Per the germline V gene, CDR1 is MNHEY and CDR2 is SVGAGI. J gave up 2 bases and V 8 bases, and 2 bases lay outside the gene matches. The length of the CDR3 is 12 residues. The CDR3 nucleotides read TGTGCCAGCGGCGGGGGGCCCTACGAGCAGTACTTC. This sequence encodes CASGGGPYEQYF.

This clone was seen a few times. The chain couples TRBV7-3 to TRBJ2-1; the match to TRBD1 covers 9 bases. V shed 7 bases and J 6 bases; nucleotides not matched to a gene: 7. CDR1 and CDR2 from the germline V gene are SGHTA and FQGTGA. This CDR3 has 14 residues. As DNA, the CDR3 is TGTGCCAGCAATGAACAGGGGGCGAGCAATGAGCAGTTCTTC. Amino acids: CASNEQGASNEQFF.

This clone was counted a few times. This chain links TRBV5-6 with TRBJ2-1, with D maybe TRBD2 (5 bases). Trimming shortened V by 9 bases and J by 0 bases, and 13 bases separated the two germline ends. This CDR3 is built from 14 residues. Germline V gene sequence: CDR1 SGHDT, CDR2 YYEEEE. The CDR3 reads CATHQRSSYNEQFF. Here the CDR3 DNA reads TGTGCCACCCACCAGCGGAGCTCCTACAATGAGCAGTTCTTC.

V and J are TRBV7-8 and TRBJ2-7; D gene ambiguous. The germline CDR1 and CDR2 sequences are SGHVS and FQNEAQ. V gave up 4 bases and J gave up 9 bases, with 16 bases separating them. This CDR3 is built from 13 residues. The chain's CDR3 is CASSSVVAQGQYV. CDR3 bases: TGTGCCAGCAGCTCGGTGGTGGCACAAGGGCAGTACGTC.

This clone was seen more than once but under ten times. Here the CDR3 DNA reads TGTGCCAGCAGTGAACCGGGGAAAGAGACCCAGTACTTC. This translates into CASSEPGKETQYF. The rearrangement links TRBV25-1 to TRBJ2-5, with a weak D call TRBD2 (5 bases). The germline gives CDR1 MGHDK, CDR2 SYGVNS. The CDR3 has 13 amino acids. V gave up 2 bases and J gave up 3 bases, with 7 bases separating them.

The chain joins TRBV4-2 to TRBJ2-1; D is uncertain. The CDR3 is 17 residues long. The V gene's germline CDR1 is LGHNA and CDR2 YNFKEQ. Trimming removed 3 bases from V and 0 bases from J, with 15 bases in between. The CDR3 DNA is TGTGCCAGCAGCCACCGCGCGTCCCCCGGCTCCTACAATGAGCAGTTCTTC. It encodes CASSHRASPGSYNEQFF.

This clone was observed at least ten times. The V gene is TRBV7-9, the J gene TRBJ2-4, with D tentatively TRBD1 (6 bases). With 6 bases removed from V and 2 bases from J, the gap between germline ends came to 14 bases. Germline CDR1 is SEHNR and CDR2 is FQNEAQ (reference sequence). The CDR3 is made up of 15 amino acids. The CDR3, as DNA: TGTGCCAGCAGTACCTACACAGGGCCCAAAAACATTCAGTACTTC. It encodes CASSTYTGPKNIQYF.

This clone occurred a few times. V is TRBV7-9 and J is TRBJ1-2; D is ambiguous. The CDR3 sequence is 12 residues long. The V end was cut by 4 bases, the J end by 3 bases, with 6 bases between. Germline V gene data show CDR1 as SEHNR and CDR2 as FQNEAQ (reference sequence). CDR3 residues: CASSSSYYGYTF. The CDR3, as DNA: TGTGCCAGCAGCTCATCGTACTATGGCTACACCTTC. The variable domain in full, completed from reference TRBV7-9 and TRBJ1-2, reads DTGVSQNPRHKITKRGQNVTFRCDPISEHNRLYWYRQTLGQGPEFLTYFQNEAQLEKSRLLSDRFSAERPKGSFSTLEIQRTEQGDSAMYLCASSSSYYGYTFGSGTRLTVV.